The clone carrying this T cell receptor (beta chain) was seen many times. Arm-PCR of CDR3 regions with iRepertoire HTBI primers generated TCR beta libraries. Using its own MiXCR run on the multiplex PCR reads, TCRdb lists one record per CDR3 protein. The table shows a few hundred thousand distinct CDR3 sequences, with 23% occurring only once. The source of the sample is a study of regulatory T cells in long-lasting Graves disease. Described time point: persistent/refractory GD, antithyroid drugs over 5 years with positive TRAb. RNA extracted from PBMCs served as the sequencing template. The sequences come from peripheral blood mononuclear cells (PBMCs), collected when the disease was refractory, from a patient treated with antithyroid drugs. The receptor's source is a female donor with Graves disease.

DNA for the CDR3: TGTGCCAGCAGCTACGCCGGGACAGGGGTATCACCCCTCCACTTT. It is translated as CASSYAGTGVSPLHF. The rearrangement links TRBV28 to TRBJ1-6; 10 bases fit TRBD1. Germline-derived CDR1 and CDR2 are MDHEN and SYDVKM. The V gene end was trimmed by 6 bases and the J gene end by 10 bases; junction bases not matched to a gene: 9. The CDR3 extends over 15 amino acids.